These T cell receptor beta chains were read from a single sample in a study of cytomegalovirus exposure and HLA in healthy donors. Sequencing used immunoSEQ multiplex PCR; TCRdb keeps in-frame clones, though not all of them. The sample comprises 100,000 to 120,000 clones, around 79% of which are singletons, and roughly 1.2% rests with the top ten. Sequencing used PBMCs. These receptors were obtained from a woman in her 30s in good health and CMV-seronegative. The CDR3 runs from the conserved cysteine through the conserved F or W. The D gene is left open where the match is weak. Some rows mark clone size as missing; the rest say once, few, many or name a class of expanded clone.

CDR3 protein	CDR3 DNA	J gene	V gene	clone size	D gene
CASSLGTTQYF	TGCGCCAGCAGCTTGGGGACTACCCAGTACTTC	TRBJ2-7	TRBV5-1	.	.
CASSQDQGTFYGYTF	TGTGCCAGCAGCCAAGATCAGGGGACCTTCTATGGCTACACCTTC	TRBJ1-2	TRBV14	.	.
CASSLGGTGAHTQYF	TGTGCCAGCAGCTTAGGGGGGACAGGGGCCCATACGCAGTATTTT	TRBJ2-3	TRBV7-9	.	TRBD1
CASSSGTGWSNQPQHF	TGTGCCAGCAGTTCCGGGACAGGGTGGAGCAATCAGCCCCAGCATTTT	TRBJ1-5	TRBV28	.	TRBD1
CASRIAGSGDTQYF	TGCGCCAGCAGGATAGCGGGATCGGGAGATACGCAGTATTTT	TRBJ2-3	TRBV10-2	few	TRBD2
CASSLVSSGSTDTQYF	TGTGCCAGCAGCTTAGTGTCTAGCGGGAGCACAGATACGCAGTATTTT	TRBJ2-3	TRBV7-2	.	TRBD2
CSEGGVGVGTDTQYF	TGTTCTGAGGGTGGGGTTGGGGTAGGTACAGATACGCAGTATTTT	TRBJ2-3	TRBV6-4	.	.
CASTSVRDRPYEQYF	TGTGCCAGCACCTCCGTCAGGGACAGACCCTACGAGCAGTACTTC	TRBJ2-7	TRBV28	.	TRBD1
CASSLTDRNYEQYF	TGTGCCAGCAGCTTGACGGACAGAAACTACGAGCAGTACTTC	TRBJ2-7	TRBV7-9	few	.
CASSGGTGVSYEQYF	TGTGCCAGCAGCGGAGGGACAGGCGTCTCCTACGAGCAGTACTTC	TRBJ2-7	TRBV11-2	.	TRBD1
CASGYRERTDTQYF	TGTGCCAGCGGCTACAGGGAGAGGACAGATACGCAGTATTTT	TRBJ2-3	TRBV28	.	.
CASSQGQGDTIYF	TGTGCCAGCAGCCAGGGACAGGGTGACACCATATATTTT	TRBJ1-3	TRBV5-4	.	TRBD1
CASSTGLAGYEQYF	TGTGCCAGCAGCACGGGTCTAGCGGGCTACGAGCAGTACTTC	TRBJ2-7	TRBV6-5	.	TRBD2
CASSPDRVLRYF	TGTGCCAGCAGCCCAGACAGGGTCCTGAGGTACTTC	TRBJ2-7	TRBV7-9	.	TRBD1
CASSYSNWGGEAFF	TGTGCCAGCAGTTACTCGAATTGGGGGGGTGAAGCTTTCTTT	TRBJ1-1	TRBV6-5	few	.
CASSPPRGGRWVGTDTQYF	TGTGCCAGCAGCCCCCCGAGGGGCGGGAGGTGGGTAGGCACAGATACGCAGTATTTT	TRBJ2-3	TRBV7-2	.	TRBD2